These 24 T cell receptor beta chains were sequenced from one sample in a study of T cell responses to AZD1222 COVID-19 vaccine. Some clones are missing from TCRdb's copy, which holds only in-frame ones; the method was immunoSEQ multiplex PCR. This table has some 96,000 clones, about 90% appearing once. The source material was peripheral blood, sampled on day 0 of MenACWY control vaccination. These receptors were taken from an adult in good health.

The CDR3: CASSPRSDSNEQFF. CDR3 nucleotides: TGTGCCAGCAGCCCGAGATCTGACTCCAATGAGCAGTTCTTC. V and J are TRBV11-3 and TRBJ2-1; no definite D call. The V gene lost 5 bases and the J gene lost 6 bases, with 14 bases spanning the gap. Germline CDR1 reads SGHNT; CDR2 reads YENEEA. This CDR3 contains 14 residues.

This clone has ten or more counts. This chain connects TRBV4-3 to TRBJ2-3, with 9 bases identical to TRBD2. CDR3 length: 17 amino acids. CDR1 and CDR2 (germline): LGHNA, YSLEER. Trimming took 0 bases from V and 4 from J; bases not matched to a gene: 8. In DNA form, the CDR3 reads TGCGCCAGCAGCCAAGATCTTGAGCGGGGGGCCGCAGATACGCAGTATTTT. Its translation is CASSQDLERGAADTQYF.

In nucleotides, the CDR3 is TGTGCCAGCAGTTATGTTGGGGAGGGCTACACCTTC. Amino acids: CASSYVGEGYTF. The chain has TRBV6-5 and TRBJ1-2, with D unclear. Germline CDR1 reads MNHEY; CDR2 reads SVGAGI. Trimming cost V 3 bases and J 8 bases, with 10 bases left between them. The CDR3 is 12 amino acids.

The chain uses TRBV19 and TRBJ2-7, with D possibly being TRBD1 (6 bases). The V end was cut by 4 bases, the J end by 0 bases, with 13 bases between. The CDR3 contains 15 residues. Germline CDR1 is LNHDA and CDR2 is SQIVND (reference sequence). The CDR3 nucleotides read TGTGCCAGTAGTAGTTCTCAGGGGCGCTCCTACGAGCAGTACTTC. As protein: CASSSSQGRSYEQYF.

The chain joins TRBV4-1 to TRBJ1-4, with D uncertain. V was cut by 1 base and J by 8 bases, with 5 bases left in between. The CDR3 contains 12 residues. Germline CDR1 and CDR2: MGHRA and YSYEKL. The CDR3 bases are TGCGCCAGCAGCCAAGTGAGAGAAAAACTGTTTTTT. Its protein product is CASSQVREKLFF.

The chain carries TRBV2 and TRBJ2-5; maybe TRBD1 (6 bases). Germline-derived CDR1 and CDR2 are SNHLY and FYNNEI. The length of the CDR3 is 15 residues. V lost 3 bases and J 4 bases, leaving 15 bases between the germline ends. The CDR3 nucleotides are TGTGCCAGCAGTGATCCGATTGTGACAGGAGAGACCCAGTACTTC. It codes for CASSDPIVTGETQYF.

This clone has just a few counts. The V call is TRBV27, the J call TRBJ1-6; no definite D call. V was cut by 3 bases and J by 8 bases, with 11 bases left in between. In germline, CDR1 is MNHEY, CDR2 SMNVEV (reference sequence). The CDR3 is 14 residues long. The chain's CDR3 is CASSFGQVYSPLHF. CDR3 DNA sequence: TGTGCCAGCAGTTTTGGGCAGGTTTATTCACCCCTCCACTTT.

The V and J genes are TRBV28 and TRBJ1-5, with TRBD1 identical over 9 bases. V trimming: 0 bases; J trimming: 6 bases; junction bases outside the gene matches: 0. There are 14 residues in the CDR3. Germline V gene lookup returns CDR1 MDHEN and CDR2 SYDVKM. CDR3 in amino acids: CASSLWTGGQPQHF. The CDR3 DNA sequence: TGTGCCAGCAGTTTATGGACAGGGGGTCAGCCCCAGCATTTT.

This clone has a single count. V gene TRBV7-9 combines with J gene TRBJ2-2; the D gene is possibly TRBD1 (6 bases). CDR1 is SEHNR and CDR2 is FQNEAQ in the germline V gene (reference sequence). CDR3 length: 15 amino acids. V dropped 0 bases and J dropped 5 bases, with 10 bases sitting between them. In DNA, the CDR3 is TGTGCCAGCAGCTTAGCAGGGGGTGTAACCGGGGAGCTGTTTTTT. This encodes CASSLAGGVTGELFF.

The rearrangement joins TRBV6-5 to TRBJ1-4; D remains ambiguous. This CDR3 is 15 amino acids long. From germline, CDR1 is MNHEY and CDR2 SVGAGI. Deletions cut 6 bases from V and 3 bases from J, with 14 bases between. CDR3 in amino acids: CASRKEAGPNEKLFF. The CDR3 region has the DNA TGTGCCAGCAGAAAAGAGGCAGGACCTAATGAAAAACTGTTTTTT.

The CDR3 here is CSAEGYGYTF. CDR3 coding DNA: TGCAGTGCGGAGGGTTATGGCTACACCTTC. The gene calls are TRBV20-1 and TRBJ1-2; D gene uncertain. Per germline, CDR1 DFQATT and CDR2 SNEGSKA (reference sequence). This CDR3 has 10 amino acids. Trimming shortened V by 6 bases and J by 5 bases, and 7 bases separated the two germline ends.

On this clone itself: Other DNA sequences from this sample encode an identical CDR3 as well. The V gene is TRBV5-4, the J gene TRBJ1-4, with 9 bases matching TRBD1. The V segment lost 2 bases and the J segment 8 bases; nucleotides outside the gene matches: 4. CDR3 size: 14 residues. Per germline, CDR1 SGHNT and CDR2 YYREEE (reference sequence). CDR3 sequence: CASSLQGANEKLFF. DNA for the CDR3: TGTGCCAGCAGCTTACAGGGGGCGAACGAAAAACTGTTTTTT.

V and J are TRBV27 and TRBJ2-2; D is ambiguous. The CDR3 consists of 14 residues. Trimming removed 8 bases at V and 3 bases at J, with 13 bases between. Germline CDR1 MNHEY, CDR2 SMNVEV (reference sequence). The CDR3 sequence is CASQAPHYTGELFF. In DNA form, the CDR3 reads TGTGCCAGCCAGGCGCCGCACTACACCGGGGAGCTGTTTTTT.

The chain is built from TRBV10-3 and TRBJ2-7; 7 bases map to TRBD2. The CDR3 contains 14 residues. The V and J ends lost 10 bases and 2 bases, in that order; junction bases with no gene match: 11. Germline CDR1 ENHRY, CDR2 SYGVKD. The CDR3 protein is CATSRPSGAYEQYF. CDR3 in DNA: TGTGCCACCTCTAGGCCTAGCGGAGCCTACGAGCAGTACTTC.

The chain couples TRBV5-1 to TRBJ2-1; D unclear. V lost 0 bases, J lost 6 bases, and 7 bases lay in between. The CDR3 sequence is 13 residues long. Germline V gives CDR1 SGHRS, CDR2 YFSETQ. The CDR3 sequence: CASSLEVGNEQFF. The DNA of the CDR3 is TGCGCCAGCAGCTTGGAGGTTGGCAATGAGCAGTTCTTC.

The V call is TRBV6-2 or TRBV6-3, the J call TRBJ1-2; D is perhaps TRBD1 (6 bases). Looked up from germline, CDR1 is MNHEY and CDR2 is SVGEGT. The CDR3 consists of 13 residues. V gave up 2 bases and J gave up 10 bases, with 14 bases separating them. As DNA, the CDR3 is TGTGCCAGCAGTTACGGGACACGGTCGGACTACACCTTC. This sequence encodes CASSYGTRSDYTF.

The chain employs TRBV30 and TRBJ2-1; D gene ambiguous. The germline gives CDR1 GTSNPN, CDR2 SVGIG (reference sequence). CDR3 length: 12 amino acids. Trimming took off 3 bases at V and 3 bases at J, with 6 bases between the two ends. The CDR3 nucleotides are TGTGCCTGGAGCCTCTACTACAATGAGCAGTTCTTC. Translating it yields CAWSLYYNEQFF.

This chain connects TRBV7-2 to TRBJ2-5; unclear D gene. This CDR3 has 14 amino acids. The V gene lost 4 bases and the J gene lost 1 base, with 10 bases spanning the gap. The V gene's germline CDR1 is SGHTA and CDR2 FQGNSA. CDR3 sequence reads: CASSYSGVQETQYF. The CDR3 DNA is TGTGCCAGCAGCTACTCAGGAGTCCAAGAGACCCAGTACTTC.

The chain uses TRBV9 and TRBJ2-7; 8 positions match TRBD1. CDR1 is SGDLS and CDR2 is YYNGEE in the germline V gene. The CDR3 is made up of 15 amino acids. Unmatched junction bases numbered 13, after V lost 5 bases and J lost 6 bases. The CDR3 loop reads CASSPRTGSAGEQYF. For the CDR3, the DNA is TGTGCCAGCAGTCCTAGGACAGGGTCGGCGGGCGAGCAGTACTTC.

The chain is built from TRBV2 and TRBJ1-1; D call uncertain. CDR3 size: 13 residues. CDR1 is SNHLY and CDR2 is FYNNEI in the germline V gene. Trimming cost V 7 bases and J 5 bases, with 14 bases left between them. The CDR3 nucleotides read TGTGCCAGCAACCAGGATAGGCCGACTGAAGCTTTCTTT. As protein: CASNQDRPTEAFF.

This chain's CDR3 is CASIWAANTGELFF. CDR3 in DNA: TGTGCCAGCATATGGGCAGCTAATACCGGGGAGCTGTTTTTT. The chain links TRBV6-5 to TRBJ2-2; D remains unclear. Deletions cut 7 bases from V and 5 bases from J, with 14 bases between. CDR3 length equals 14 residues. Germline CDR1 and CDR2: MNHEY and SVGAGI.

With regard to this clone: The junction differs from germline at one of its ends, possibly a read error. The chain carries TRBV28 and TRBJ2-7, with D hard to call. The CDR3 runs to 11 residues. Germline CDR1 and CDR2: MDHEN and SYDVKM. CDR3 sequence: CTSSLIGEQYF. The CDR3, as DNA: TGTACCAGCAGTTTAATTGGCGAGCAGTACTTC.

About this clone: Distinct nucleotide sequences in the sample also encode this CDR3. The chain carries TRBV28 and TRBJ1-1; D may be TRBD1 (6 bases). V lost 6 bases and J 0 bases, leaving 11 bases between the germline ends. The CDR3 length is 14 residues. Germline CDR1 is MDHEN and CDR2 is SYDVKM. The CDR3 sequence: CASRPQGMNTEAFF. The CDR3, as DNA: TGTGCCAGCAGACCACAGGGTATGAACACTGAAGCTTTCTTT.

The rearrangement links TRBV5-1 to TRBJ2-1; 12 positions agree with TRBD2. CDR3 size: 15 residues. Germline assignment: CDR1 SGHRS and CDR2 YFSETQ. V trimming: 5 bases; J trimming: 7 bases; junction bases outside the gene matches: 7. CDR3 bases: TGCGCCAGCAGTCCTCTAGCGGGGGGGATTAATGAGCAGTTCTTC. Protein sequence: CASSPLAGGINEQFF.